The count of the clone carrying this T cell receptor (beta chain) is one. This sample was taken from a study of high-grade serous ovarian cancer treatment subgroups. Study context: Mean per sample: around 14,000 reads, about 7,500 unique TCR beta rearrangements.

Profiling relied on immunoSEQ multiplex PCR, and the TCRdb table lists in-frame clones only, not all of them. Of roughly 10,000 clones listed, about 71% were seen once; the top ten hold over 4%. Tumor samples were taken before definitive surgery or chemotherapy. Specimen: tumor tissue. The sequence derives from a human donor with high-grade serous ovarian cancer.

The CDR3 coding sequence is TGCGCCAGCAGCTTAGAGACAGGGGTTGGTGGCTACACCTTC. It yields the protein CASSLETGVGGYTF. The chain joins TRBV5-1 to TRBJ1-2, with 8 bases aligning to TRBD1. The germline V gene has CDR1 SGHRS and CDR2 YFSETQ. CDR3 length: 14 residues. The J segment lost 7 bases and the V segment lost 2 bases, leaving 7 bases of the junction unmatched.